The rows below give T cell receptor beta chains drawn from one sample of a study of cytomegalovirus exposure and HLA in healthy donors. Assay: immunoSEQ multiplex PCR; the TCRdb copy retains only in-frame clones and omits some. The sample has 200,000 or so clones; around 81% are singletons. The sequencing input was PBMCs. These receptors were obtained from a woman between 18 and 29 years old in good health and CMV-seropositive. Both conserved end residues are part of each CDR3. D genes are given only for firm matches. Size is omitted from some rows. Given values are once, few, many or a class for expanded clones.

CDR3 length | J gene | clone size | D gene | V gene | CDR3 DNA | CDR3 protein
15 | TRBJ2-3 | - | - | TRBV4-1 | TGCGCCAGCAGCCAAGATCTGGTAGCCACAGATACGCAGTATTTT | CASSQDLVATDTQYF
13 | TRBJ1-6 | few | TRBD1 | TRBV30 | TGTGCCTGGAGGGGGACAGGGAATTCACCCCTCCACTTT | CAWRGTGNSPLHF
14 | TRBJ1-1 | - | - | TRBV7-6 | TGTGCCAGCAGCTTCCGACAGCGATACACTGAAGCTTTCTTT | CASSFRQRYTEAFF
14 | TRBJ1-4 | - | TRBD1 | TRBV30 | TGTGCCTGGAGTGCTGGACAGGAAAATGAAAAACTGTTTTTT | CAWSAGQENEKLFF
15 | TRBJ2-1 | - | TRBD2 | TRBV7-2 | TGTGCCAGCTCCCGGCCGGGGGGAGTTTACAATGAGCAGTTCTTC | CASSRPGGVYNEQFF
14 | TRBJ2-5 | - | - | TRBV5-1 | TGCGCCAGCAGCCCCGGGACTCTACAAGAGACCCAGTACTTC | CASSPGTLQETQYF
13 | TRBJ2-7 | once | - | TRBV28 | TGTGCCGGCAGTCGCAAGTACTGGTGGGCGCAGTACTTC | CAGSRKYWWAQYF
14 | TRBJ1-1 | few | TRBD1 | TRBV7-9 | TGTGCCAGCAGCCATGGGACAGGCCCGGGGGGAGCTTTCTTT | CASSHGTGPGGAFF
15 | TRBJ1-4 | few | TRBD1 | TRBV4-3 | TGCGCCAGCAGCCAAATGGGACAGCCTAATGAAAAACTGTTTTTT | CASSQMGQPNEKLFF
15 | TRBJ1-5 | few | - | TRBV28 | TGTGCCAGCAGAGTCGGTCCGGGGGGCAATCAGCCCCAGCATTTT | CASRVGPGGNQPQHF
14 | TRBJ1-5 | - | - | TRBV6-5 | TGTGCCAGCAGTAGAACCGTTCTAAGTCAGCCCCAGCATTTT | CASSRTVLSQPQHF
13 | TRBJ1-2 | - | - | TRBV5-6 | TGTGCCAGCAGCGCGGGCCTGAACTATGGCTACACCTTC | CASSAGLNYGYTF
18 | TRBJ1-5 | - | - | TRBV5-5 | TGTGCCAGCAGCTTACGACCTTGGGGCGAAAATAGCAATCAGCCCCAGCATTTT | CASSLRPWGENSNQPQHF
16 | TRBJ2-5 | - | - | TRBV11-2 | TGTGCCAGCAGCTTTTTGACTAGATGGGACCAAGAGACCCAGTACTTC | CASSFLTRWDQETQYF
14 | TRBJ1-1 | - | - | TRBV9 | TGTGCCAGCAGCGTAGTATCGGTTAACACTGAAGCTTTCTTT | CASSVVSVNTEAFF
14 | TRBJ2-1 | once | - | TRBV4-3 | TGCGCCAGCAGCCAAGGTCGACAGTACAATGAGCAGTTCTTC | CASSQGRQYNEQFF
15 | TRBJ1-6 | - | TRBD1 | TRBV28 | TGTGCCAGCAGTGATGGGGACAGGGGCACTTCACCCCTCCACTTT | CASSDGDRGTSPLHF
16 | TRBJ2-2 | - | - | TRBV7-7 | TGTGCCAGCAGCCCCAGCGCGACAGAGAACACCGGGGAGCTGTTTTTT | CASSPSATENTGELFF
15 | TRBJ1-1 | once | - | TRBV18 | TGTGCCAGCTCACTAGGCGGGACGGTGAACACTGAAGCTTTCTTT | CASSLGGTVNTEAFF
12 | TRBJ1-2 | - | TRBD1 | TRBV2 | TGTGCCAGCAGGGACAGGGCCTATGGCTACACCTTC | CASRDRAYGYTF
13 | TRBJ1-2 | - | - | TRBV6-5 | TGTGCCAGCAGCCCTACAGAGGGCCTTGGCTACACCTTC | CASSPTEGLGYTF
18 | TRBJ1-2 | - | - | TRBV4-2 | TGTGCCAGCAGCCAAGAAGGGGGTCGGGGGGCGCTGAGCTATGGCTACACCTTC | CASSQEGGRGALSYGYTF
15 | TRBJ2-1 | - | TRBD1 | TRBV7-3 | TGTGCCAGCAGACTAATGGCGGGACAGGGTGGAGAGCAGTTCTTC | CASRLMAGQGGEQFF
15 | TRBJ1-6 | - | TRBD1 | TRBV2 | TGTGCCAGCAGTAGACAGGGCGGGGGGTATTCACCCCTCCACTTT | CASSRQGGGYSPLHF
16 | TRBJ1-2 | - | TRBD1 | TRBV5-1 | TGCGCCAGCAGCTTGGGAAGGGGGCCGTCTAACTATGGCTACACCTTC | CASSLGRGPSNYGYTF
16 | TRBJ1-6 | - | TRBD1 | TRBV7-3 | TGTGCCAGCAGCACCCTTGACAGGGGCCATAATTCACCCCTCCACTTT | CASSTLDRGHNSPLHF
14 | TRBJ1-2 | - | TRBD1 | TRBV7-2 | TGTGCCAGCACCCTGTCAGGACAGGGCTCTGGCTACACCTTC | CASTLSGQGSGYTF
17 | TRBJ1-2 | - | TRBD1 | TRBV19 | TGTGCCAGTAATCATTGGCGCCCGGGACAGGGGGAATATGGCTACACCTTC | CASNHWRPGQGEYGYTF
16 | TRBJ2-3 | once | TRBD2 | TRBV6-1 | TGTGCCAGCAGTGTACTAGCGGGGGGATTCACAGATACGCAGTATTTT | CASSVLAGGFTDTQYF
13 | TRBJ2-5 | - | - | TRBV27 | TGTGCCAGCAGTTTGGTGGCCCGAGAGACCCAGTACTTC | CASSLVARETQYF
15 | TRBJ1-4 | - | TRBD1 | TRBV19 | TGTGCCAGTAGGAGCCTGACAGGGCTGAATGAAAAACTGTTTTTT | CASRSLTGLNEKLFF
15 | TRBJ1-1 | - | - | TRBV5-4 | TGTGCCAGCAGCTTTCGTCGGGGGGCCAACACTGAAGCTTTCTTT | CASSFRRGANTEAFF
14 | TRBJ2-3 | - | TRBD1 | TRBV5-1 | TGCGCCAGCAGGGGGACAGGGAGTACAGATACGCAGTATTTT | CASRGTGSTDTQYF
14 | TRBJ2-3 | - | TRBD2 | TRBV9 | TGTGCCAGCTCAAGCGGGGCCGGCGGAGATACGCAGTATTTT | CASSSGAGGDTQYF
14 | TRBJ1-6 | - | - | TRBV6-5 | TGTGCCAGCAGTTACGAACAGGGTTATTCACCCCTCCACTTT | CASSYEQGYSPLHF
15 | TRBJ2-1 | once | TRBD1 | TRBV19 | TGTGCCAGTAGTCCGGACAGGGCCACGAGGAATGAGCAGTTCTTC | CASSPDRATRNEQFF
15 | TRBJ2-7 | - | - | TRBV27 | TGTGCCAGCAGTTTAAGCCCCCCCCGGGGCTACGAGCAGTACTTC | CASSLSPPRGYEQYF
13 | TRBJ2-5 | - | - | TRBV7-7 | TGTGCCAGCAGCACGGGTCCTCTGGAGACCCAGTACTTC | CASSTGPLETQYF
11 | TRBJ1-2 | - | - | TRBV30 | TGTGCCTGGAGTGTAGGGGTAGGCTACACCTTC | CAWSVGVGYTF
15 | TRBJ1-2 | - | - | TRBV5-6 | TGTGCCAGCAGCTTAGGACCCGGGGGGGGCGGCGGCTACACCTTC | CASSLGPGGGGGYTF
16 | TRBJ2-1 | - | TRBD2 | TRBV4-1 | TGCGCCAGCAGCCAGGGACTAGCGGGGGGAAACAATGAGCAGTTCTTC | CASSQGLAGGNNEQFF